One T cell receptor beta chain is described in this entry. The protocol was immunoSEQ multiplex PCR, while the TCRdb copy is restricted to in-frame clones and leaves out a portion. This table has about 48,000 clones, around 89% appearing once. This record comes from a study of OX40 agonist ivuxolimab in advanced cancers. The trim removed 2 bases at V and 8 bases at J, leaving 13 bases unmatched. CDR3 size: 17 residues. The V gene's germline CDR1 is LNHDA and CDR2 SQIVND (reference sequence). The sample was CD4+ or CD8+ T cells sorted from blood, taken in a trial of the OX40 agonist ivuxolimab. The J gene is TRBJ2-2, the V gene TRBV19, with TRBD1 matching 8 bases. The receptor was isolated from an adult with an advanced solid tumor such as melanoma, head and neck, liver or kidney cancer. The CDR3 sequence is CASSIRGQGPKDGELFF. The CDR3 region has the DNA TGTGCCAGTAGTATAAGAGGACAGGGCCCCAAGGATGGGGAGCTGTTTTTT.